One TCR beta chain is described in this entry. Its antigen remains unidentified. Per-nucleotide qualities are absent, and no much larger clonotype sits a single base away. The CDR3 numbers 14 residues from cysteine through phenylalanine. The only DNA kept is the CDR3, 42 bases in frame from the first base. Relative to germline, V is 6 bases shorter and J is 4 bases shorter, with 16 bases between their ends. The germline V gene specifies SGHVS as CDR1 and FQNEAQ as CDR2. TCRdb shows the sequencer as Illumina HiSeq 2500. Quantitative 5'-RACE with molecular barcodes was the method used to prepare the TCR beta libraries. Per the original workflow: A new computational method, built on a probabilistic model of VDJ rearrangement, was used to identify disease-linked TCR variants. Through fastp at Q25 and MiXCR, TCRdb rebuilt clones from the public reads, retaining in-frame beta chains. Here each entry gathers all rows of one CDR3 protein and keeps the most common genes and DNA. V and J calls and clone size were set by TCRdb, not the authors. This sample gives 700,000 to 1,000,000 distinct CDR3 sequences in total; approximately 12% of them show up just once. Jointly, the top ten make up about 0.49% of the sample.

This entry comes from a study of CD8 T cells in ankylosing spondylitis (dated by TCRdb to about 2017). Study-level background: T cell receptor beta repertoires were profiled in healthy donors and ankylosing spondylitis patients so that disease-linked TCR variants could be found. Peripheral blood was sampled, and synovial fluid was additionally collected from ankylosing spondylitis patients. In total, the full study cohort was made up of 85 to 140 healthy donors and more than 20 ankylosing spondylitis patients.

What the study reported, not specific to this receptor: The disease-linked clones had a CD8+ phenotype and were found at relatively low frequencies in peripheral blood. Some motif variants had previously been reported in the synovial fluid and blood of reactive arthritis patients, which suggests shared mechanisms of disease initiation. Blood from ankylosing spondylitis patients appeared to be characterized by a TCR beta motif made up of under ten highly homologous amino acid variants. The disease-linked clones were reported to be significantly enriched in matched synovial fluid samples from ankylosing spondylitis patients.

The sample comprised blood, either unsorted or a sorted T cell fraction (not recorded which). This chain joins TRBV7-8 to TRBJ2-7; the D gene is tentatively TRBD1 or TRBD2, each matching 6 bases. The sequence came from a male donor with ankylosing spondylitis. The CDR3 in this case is CASRDLGGSYEQYF. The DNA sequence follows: TGTGCCAGCAGGGATTTGGGGGGCTCTTACGAGCAGTACTTC.